The sample holds one count of the clone carrying this TCR beta chain. The antigen remains unidentified. The source of the sample is a study of siplizumab effects on memory and regulatory T cells. The CDR3 has 17 amino acids. With V trimmed by 3 bases and J by 3 bases, 12 bases remained unmatched. Germline CDR1 and CDR2: SGHNT and YYREEE (reference sequence). Study-level results: Tregs proliferating in siplizumab cultures lacked confirmation of their suppressive function. Treg-derived clones made up an average of about 73% of mappable alloreactive CD4+ clones with siplizumab and 25% to 30% in controls. Naive T cells apparently outstripped memory cells in diversity and seemed major alloresponse contributors. Significantly reduced by siplizumab was the cumulative frequency of alloreactive sequences, namely those traceable to unstimulated CD4+ memory cells.

The assay was immunoSEQ multiplex PCR, and TCRdb's table has in-frame clones only and misses some. Here the sample spans about 72,000 clones, about 89% being singletons. This rearrangement joins TRBV5-4 to TRBJ2-5; 9 positions match TRBD2. The sequence was collected from a human donor in good health. What was sequenced was CD8+ T cells sorted from blood. CDR3 sequence: CASSSLEVAGEKETQYF. For the CDR3, the DNA is TGTGCCAGCAGCTCCCTGGAGGTAGCGGGAGAAAAAGAGACCCAGTACTTC. Supplemented by reference TRBV5-4 and TRBJ2-5, the full variable domain reads ETGVTQSPTHLIKTRGQQVTLRCSSQSGHNTVSWYQQALGQGPQFIFQYYREEENGRGNFPPRFSGLQFPNYSSELNVNALELDDSALYLCASSSLEVAGEKETQYFGPGTRLLVL.